These 20 T cell receptor beta chains share one sample of origin, sequenced in a study of human T cells and chemical hapten exposure. TCRdb re-called the RACE reads with MiXCR, one entry per CDR3 protein. The sample lists a few hundred thousand distinct CDR3 sequences, approximately 8.6% occurring once. Time point: pre-sensitization, week 0. Treatment noted: therapeutic diphenylcyclopropenone sensitization with weekly scalp DPC. Source: whole blood, taken in connection with sensitization to the hapten diphenylcyclopropenone (DPC). These receptor sequences come from a middle-aged woman with alopecia areata. Some clones in this sample may be carry-over from other donors' samples.

This clonotype showed up many times. The rearrangement uses TRBV10-3 and TRBJ2-7; D not resolved. Germline CDR1 reads ENHRY; CDR2 reads SYGVKD. There are 11 residues in the CDR3. V was cut by 6 bases and J by 3 bases, with 6 bases left in between. The CDR3 nucleotides read TGTGCCATCAGCCTCAACTACGAGCAGTACTTC. It encodes CAISLNYEQYF.

The chain combines TRBV30 with TRBJ2-3, with unresolved D. Germline values: CDR1 GTSNPN, CDR2 SVGIG (reference sequence). V was cut by 0 bases and J by 4 bases, with 14 bases left in between. The CDR3 extends over 15 amino acids. The CDR3 reads CAWSVERPSSDTQYF. The CDR3 coding sequence is TGTGCCTGGAGTGTAGAGCGCCCCTCGTCAGATACGCAGTATTTT.

This clonotype has a handful of counts. This chain joins TRBV27 and TRBJ2-2, with D possibly TRBD2 on 5 matching bases. Trimming cost V 5 bases and J 4 bases, with 11 bases left between them. Germline V CDR1 and CDR2: MNHEY, SMNVEV (reference sequence). The length of the CDR3 is 14 residues. The CDR3 loop is CASSHGRGTGELFF. Written as DNA, the CDR3 is TGTGCCAGCAGTCACGGACGGGGCACCGGGGAGCTGTTTTTT.

The V call is TRBV24-1, the J call TRBJ2-1, with unresolved D. V was shortened by 4 bases and J by 5 bases, with 8 bases between the two germline ends. The germline V gene encodes CDR1 KGHDR and CDR2 SFDVKD. This CDR3 contains 13 residues. The CDR3 sequence is CATSETTDNEQFF. As DNA, the CDR3 is TGTGCCACCAGTGAAACTACCGACAATGAGCAGTTCTTC.

The chain joins TRBV12-3 or TRBV12-4 to TRBJ1-4, with D perhaps matching TRBD1 (5 bases). This CDR3 has 14 amino acids. Trimming cost V 4 bases and J 8 bases, with 14 bases left between them. The CDR3 loop is CASSSPPGIEKLFF. CDR3 coding DNA: TGTGCCAGCAGTTCCCCCCCAGGGATAGAAAAACTGTTTTTT.

This clonotype came up a few times. J is TRBJ2-1 and V is TRBV20-1; 13 positions agree with TRBD2. CDR3 length equals 23 residues. J was trimmed by 0 bases and V by 1 base; bases with no gene match: 21. The germline V gene encodes CDR1 DFQATT and CDR2 SNEGSKA (reference sequence). The DNA of the CDR3 is TGCAGTGCTAGAGGCGTTCCCAGTCTTCGCCGGACTAGCGGGAGTGGCTCCTACAATGAGCAGTTCTTC. Translated: CSARGVPSLRRTSGSGSYNEQFF.

This clonotype was observed a handful of times. Here the CDR3 DNA reads TGTGCCAGCACCTCCCGAAGTTCTTGGGCTTCCTACGAGCAGTACTTC. Translated, it gives CASTSRSSWASYEQYF. This sequence joins TRBV6-2 or TRBV6-3 and TRBJ2-7; no definite D call. The CDR3 sequence is 16 residues long. With 7 bases removed from V and 1 base from J, the gap between germline ends came to 20 bases. Germline V gene lookup returns CDR1 MNHEY and CDR2 SVGEGT.

In nucleotides, the CDR3 is TGCAGCGTTGATGCGCCGACTAGTCCCAATGAGCAGTTCTTC. It specifies CSVDAPTSPNEQFF. The chain couples TRBV29-1 to TRBJ2-1, with a tentative D call TRBD2 (6 bases). V lost 3 bases and J lost 6, with 15 bases in between. CDR3 length: 14 residues. Germline lookup yields CDR1 SQVTM and CDR2 ANQGSEA.

This clonotype has a count of ten or more. The chain combines TRBV4-3 with TRBJ1-2, with D hard to call. Germline values: CDR1 LGHNA, CDR2 YSLEER. The length of the CDR3 is 15 residues. Trimming took off 1 base at V and 2 bases at J, with 11 bases between the two ends. The CDR3 bases are TGCGCCAGCAGCCAAGCCGCACGGTCGAACTATGGCTACACCTTC. Its translation: CASSQAARSNYGYTF.

The J gene is TRBJ1-1, the V gene TRBV6-6, with a possible D match to TRBD1 (6 bases). Trimming took off 4 bases at V and 3 bases at J, with 12 bases between the two ends. Germline-derived CDR1 and CDR2 are MNHNY and SVGAGI (reference sequence). The CDR3 sequence is 14 residues long. CDR3 residues: CASSSGQTYTEAFF. For the CDR3, the DNA is TGTGCCAGCAGTTCTGGACAGACCTACACTGAAGCTTTCTTT.

Many counts were recorded for this clonotype. The genes are TRBV28 and TRBJ2-3; no reliable D call. The CDR3 contains 15 residues. Germline-derived CDR1 and CDR2 are MDHEN and SYDVKM. V lost 3 bases, J lost 2 bases, and 12 bases lay in between. The CDR3 sequence: CASSLGLGFTDTQYF. The CDR3 DNA follows: TGTGCCAGCAGTTTGGGCTTGGGCTTCACAGATACGCAGTATTTT.

The J gene is TRBJ2-7, the V gene TRBV6-5, with D possibly called TRBD1 or TRBD2 (5 bases each). Trimming shortened V by 6 bases and J by 4 bases, and 13 bases separated the two germline ends. The CDR3 has 13 residues. In germline, CDR1 is MNHEY, CDR2 SVGAGI. The CDR3 DNA is TGTGCCAGCAGACCGGGACCTTCGTACGAGCAGTACTTC. Translated: CASRPGPSYEQYF.

This clonotype was seen more than once but under ten times. The chain joins TRBV9 to TRBJ1-2; 8 nucleotides align to TRBD1. The V segment lost 3 bases and the J segment 2 bases; nucleotides outside the gene matches: 9. The germline gives CDR1 SGDLS, CDR2 YYNGEE. The CDR3 runs 16 residues. CDR3 nucleotide sequence: TGTGCCAGCAGCGCCGTCGGACAGGGCGTGAACTATGGCTACACCTTC. This translates into CASSAVGQGVNYGYTF. Variable domain in full (rest from reference TRBV9 and TRBJ1-2): DSGVTQTPKHLITATGQRVTLRCSPRSGDLSVYWYQQSLDQGLQFLIQYYNGEERAKGNILERFSAQQFPDLHSELNLSSLELGDSALYFCASSAVGQGVNYGYTFGSGTRLTVV.

The chain couples TRBV24-1 to TRBJ2-1; TRBD2 aligns across 14 bases. Germline V gene lookup returns CDR1 KGHDR and CDR2 SFDVKD. The CDR3 contains 16 residues. Trimming took 9 bases from V and 7 from J; bases not matched to a gene: 10. The CDR3 DNA follows: TGTGCCACCCATCCTGGGACTAGCGGGAGTAAGAATGAGCAGTTCTTC. This codes for CATHPGTSGSKNEQFF.

The CDR3 region has the DNA TGTGCCAGCAGCTTGGGGTCTAGCGGGAGGTCCTACGAGCAGTACTTC. Translated: CASSLGSSGRSYEQYF. V usage is TRBV5-4 and J usage is TRBJ2-7; 11 bases are shared with TRBD2. After removal of 0 bases from V and 1 base from J, the junction contained 3 bases not matched to a gene. Germline CDR1 SGHNT, CDR2 YYREEE (reference sequence). This CDR3 spans 16 amino acids. Full variable domain (remainder filled in from reference TRBV5-4 and TRBJ2-7): ETGVTQSPTHLIKTRGQQVTLRCSSQSGHNTVSWYQQALGQGPQFIFQYYREEENGRGNFPPRFSGLQFPNYSSELNVNALELDDSALYLCASSLGSSGRSYEQYFGPGTRLTVT.

The rearrangement links TRBV4-3 to TRBJ1-2; D ambiguous. The length of the CDR3 is 16 residues. V was cut by 0 bases and J by 2 bases, with 13 bases left in between. CDR1 LGHNA and CDR2 YSLEER come from the germline V gene. The DNA of the CDR3 is TGCGCCAGCAGCCAAGATCGAGTGACCGTGAACTATGGCTACACCTTC. Amino acids: CASSQDRVTVNYGYTF.

The rearrangement joins TRBV7-9 to TRBJ2-1; D is perhaps TRBD2 (6 bases). CDR1 is SEHNR and CDR2 is FQNEAQ in the germline V gene (reference sequence). This CDR3 contains 15 residues. V was shortened by 5 bases and J by 2 bases, with 13 bases between the two germline ends. The CDR3 DNA reads as TGTGCCAGCAGCGCCCCGGGACTGACCTACAATGAGCAGTTCTTC. Amino acid sequence: CASSAPGLTYNEQFF.

This chain connects TRBV7-2 to TRBJ2-5; possible D gene TRBD2, 6 bases. Between the trimmed V and J ends, which lost 5 bases and 10 bases, there was a span of 20 bases. CDR3 length equals 14 residues. CDR1 and CDR2 from the germline V gene are SGHTA and FQGNSA. CDR3 sequence reads: CASSLLGRGSDQYF. The CDR3 region has the DNA TGTGCCAGCAGCCTCTTGGGACGGGGGAGTGACCAGTACTTC.

There are a few counts of this clonotype. V usage is TRBV6-5 and J usage is TRBJ2-7; 8 bases align to TRBD1. J gave up 5 bases and V 3 bases, and 12 bases lay outside the gene matches. Looked up from germline, CDR1 is MNHEY and CDR2 is SVGAGI. There are 16 residues in the CDR3. CDR3 sequence reads: CASSYSGGAGLDEQYF. The CDR3 DNA reads as TGTGCCAGCAGTTATTCAGGGGGCGCAGGTCTGGACGAGCAGTACTTC.

This clonotype was picked up a small number of times. The CDR3 loop is CASSPQEPDTQYF. The CDR3 bases are TGCGCCAGCAGCCCCCAGGAGCCAGATACGCAGTATTTT. This chain joins TRBV4-1 and TRBJ2-3, with no clear D. V was clipped by 4 bases and J by 4 bases, with 9 bases between them. Germline values: CDR1 MGHRA, CDR2 YSYEKL. This CDR3 is 13 amino acids long.